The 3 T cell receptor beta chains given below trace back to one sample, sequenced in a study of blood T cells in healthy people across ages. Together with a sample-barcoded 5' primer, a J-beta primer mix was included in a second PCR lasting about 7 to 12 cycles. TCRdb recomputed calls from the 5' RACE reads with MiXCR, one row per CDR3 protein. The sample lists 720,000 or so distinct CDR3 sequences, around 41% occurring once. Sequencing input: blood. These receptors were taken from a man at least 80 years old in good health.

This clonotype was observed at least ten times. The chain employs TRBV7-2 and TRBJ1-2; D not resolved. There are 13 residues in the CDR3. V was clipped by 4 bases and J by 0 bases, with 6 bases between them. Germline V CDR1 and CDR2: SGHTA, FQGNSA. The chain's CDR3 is CASSSTANYGYTF. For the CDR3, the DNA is TGTGCCAGCAGCTCCACAGCTAACTATGGCTACACCTTC. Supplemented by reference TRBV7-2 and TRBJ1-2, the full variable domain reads GAGVSQSPSNKVTEKGKDVELRCDPISGHTALYWYRQSLGQGLEFLIYFQGNSAPDKSGLPSDRFSAERTGGSVSTLTIQRTQQEDSAVYLCASSSTANYGYTFGSGTRLTVV.

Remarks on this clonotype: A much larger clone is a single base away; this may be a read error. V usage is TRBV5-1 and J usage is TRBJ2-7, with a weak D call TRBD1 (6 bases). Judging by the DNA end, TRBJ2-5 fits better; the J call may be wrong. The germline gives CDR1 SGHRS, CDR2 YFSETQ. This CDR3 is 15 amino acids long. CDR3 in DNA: TGCGCCAGCAGCTGCAGGCAGGGGCGAACGGAGACCCAGTACTTC. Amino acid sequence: CASSCRQGRTETQYF.

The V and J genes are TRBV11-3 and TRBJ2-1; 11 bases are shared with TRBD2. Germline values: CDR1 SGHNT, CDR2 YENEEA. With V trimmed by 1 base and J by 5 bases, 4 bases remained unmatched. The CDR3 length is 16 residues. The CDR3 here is CASSLGLAGTNNEQFF. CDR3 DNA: TGTGCCAGCAGCTTAGGACTAGCGGGAACGAACAATGAGCAGTTCTTC. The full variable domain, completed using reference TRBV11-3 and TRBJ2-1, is EAGVVQSPRYKIIEKKQPVAFWCNPISGHNTLYWYLQNLGQGPELLIRYENEEAVDDSQLPKDRFSAERLKGVDSTLKIQPAELGDSAVYLCASSLGLAGTNNEQFFGPGTRLTVL.